The 17 T cell receptor beta chains in this list originate from one sample, sequenced in a study of vaccination effects on CD4 cells after COVID-19. With approximately 9 days of culture completed, CD4+ T cells were isolated. Each person got two doses of an mRNA SARS-CoV-2 vaccine, BNT162b2 or mRNA-1273. Antigen specificity for these receptors is unknown. Here immunoSEQ multiplex PCR was the method, and the copy in TCRdb shows in-frame clones only, minus some. Counted here are nearly 45,000 clones, 72% occurring once; the ten biggest clones make up over 8.5%. This sample comprised CD4+ T cells from PBMCs cultured without peptide, obtained after COVID-19 vaccination. These receptors were taken from a human donor who received a COVID-19 vaccine.

The genes are TRBV6-6 and TRBJ1-5; 9 bases align to TRBD1. The CDR3 has 16 residues. V shed 7 bases, J shed 0 bases, and the junction held 7 bases outside the gene matches. Germline V CDR1 and CDR2: MNHNY, SVGAGI (reference sequence). The CDR3 loop is CASKTGGPYSNQPQHF. CDR3 bases: TGTGCCAGCAAGACAGGGGGTCCTTATAGCAATCAGCCCCAGCATTTT.

The CDR3 reads CASSAGSQETQYF. As DNA, the CDR3 is TGCGCCAGCAGTGCCGGGTCGCAAGAGACCCAGTACTTC. This sequence joins TRBV10-1 and TRBJ2-5; D unclear. V was trimmed by 4 bases and J by 2 bases, leaving 8 bases between them. Germline values: CDR1 WNHNN, CDR2 SYGVQD (reference sequence). CDR3 length: 13 residues.

This clone is a singleton in its sample. This rearrangement joins TRBV3-1 (or the pseudogene TRBV3-2) to TRBJ1-2, with TRBD1 identical over 11 bases. The germline gives CDR1 LGHDT, CDR2 YNNKEL (reference sequence). The CDR3 has 14 residues. V lost 6 bases and J lost 8; bases outside the gene matches: 8. CDR3 protein: CASRAGTGGLGYTF. CDR3 sequence (DNA): TGTGCCAGCAGGGCGGGGACAGGGGGATTAGGCTACACCTTC.

The gene calls are TRBV6-1 and TRBJ1-6; D not resolved. The CDR3 runs to 14 residues. The germline CDR1 and CDR2 sequences are MNHNS and SASEGT. Trimming cost V 2 bases and J 7 bases, with 9 bases left between them. CDR3 region: CASSEKLENSPLHF. The CDR3 region has the DNA TGTGCCAGCAGTGAAAAGTTGGAGAATTCACCCCTCCACTTT.

The chain carries TRBV5-4 and TRBJ2-5; D might be TRBD2 (5 bases). There are 14 residues in the CDR3. Germline V gives CDR1 SGHNT, CDR2 YYREEE (reference sequence). The ends were cut back, 4 bases at V and 1 base at J, with 11 bases in the middle. CDR3 in DNA: TGTGCCAGCAGCAAGGAGGCCCTCCAAGAGACCCAGTACTTC. Translated: CASSKEALQETQYF.

This chain uses TRBV19 with TRBJ2-1, with a tentative D call TRBD2 (6 bases). The germline gives CDR1 LNHDA, CDR2 SQIVND (reference sequence). The CDR3 length is 15 residues. V lost 7 bases, J lost 0 bases, and 13 bases lay in between. The CDR3 DNA sequence: TGTGCCAGTAAGTCGCTAGCGCACTCCTACAATGAGCAGTTCTTC. Translation: CASKSLAHSYNEQFF.

This sequence joins TRBV7-8 and TRBJ1-1, with 8 nucleotides matching TRBD1. The germline CDR1 and CDR2 sequences are SGHVS and FQNEAQ. Germline trimming cut 5 bases from V and 5 bases from J; bases unmatched to any gene: 7. The CDR3 is 14 amino acids. The CDR3 sequence is CASSPRGRGTEAFF. The CDR3 DNA sequence: TGTGCCAGCAGCCCCAGGGGGCGGGGGACTGAAGCTTTCTTT.

This clone turned up a few times. This rearrangement joins TRBV4-2 to TRBJ2-7; no clear D. The V end was cut by 0 bases, the J end by 6 bases, with 9 bases between. The V gene's germline CDR1 is LGHNA and CDR2 YNFKEQ. The length of the CDR3 is 13 residues. CDR3 DNA: TGTGCCAGCAGCCAAGATTATGGCCGCGAGCAGTACTTC. Translating gives CASSQDYGREQYF.

The rearrangement uses TRBV6-6 and TRBJ1-1; D uncertain. The V end lost 7 bases, the J end lost 1 base, and 13 bases lay between the germline ends. Germline V lookup: CDR1 MNHNY, CDR2 SVGAGI (reference sequence). This CDR3 contains 14 residues. The CDR3 DNA is TGTGCCAGCACCAGTGAGGGCAGGAACACTGAAGCTTTCTTT. Its protein is CASTSEGRNTEAFF.

This chain links TRBV2 with TRBJ2-7; the D gene is possibly TRBD1 (5 bases). Germline V gene data show CDR1 as SNHLY and CDR2 as FYNNEI. The CDR3 has 13 amino acids. V was trimmed by 8 bases and J by 1 base, leaving 12 bases between them. The CDR3 is CASEGVGSYEQYF. CDR3 in DNA: TGTGCCAGCGAAGGGGTGGGATCCTACGAGCAGTACTTC.

The chain carries TRBV5-6 and TRBJ2-1; 10 bases fit TRBD1. CDR3 length equals 16 residues. Germline CDR1 is SGHDT and CDR2 is YYEEEE. The junction had 8 bases not matched to a gene; V was cut back by 2 bases and J by 6 bases. CDR3 sequence reads: CASSLRGTGASNEQFF. The CDR3 DNA reads TGTGCCAGCAGCTTACGTGGGACAGGGGCCTCCAATGAGCAGTTCTTC. Full variable domain (outside the CDR3, taken from reference TRBV5-6 and TRBJ2-1): DAGVTQSPTHLIKTRGQQVTLRCSPKSGHDTVSWYQQALGQGPQFIFQYYEEEERQRGNFPDRFSGHQFPNYSSELNVNALLLGDSALYLCASSLRGTGASNEQFFGPGTRLTVL.

The rearrangement uses TRBV18 and TRBJ2-5; TRBD2 agrees at 8 bases. Germline CDR1 and CDR2: KGHSH and LQKENI. Unmatched junction bases numbered 13, after V lost 3 bases and J lost 4 bases. The CDR3 has 17 residues. In DNA form, the CDR3 reads TGTGCCAGCTCACCTAGCAGCGGGGGATCTCCTGGAGAGACCCAGTACTTC. Its translation: CASSPSSGGSPGETQYF. The whole variable domain, remainder taken from reference TRBV18 and TRBJ2-5, is NAGVMQNPRHLVRRRGQEARLRCSPMKGHSHVYWYRQLPEEGLKFMVYLQKENIIDESGMPKERFSAEFPKEGPSILRIQQVVRGDSAAYFCASSPSSGGSPGETQYFGPGTRLLVL.

This chain uses TRBV4-2 with TRBJ1-2; maybe TRBD1 (5 bases). CDR3 size: 16 residues. Germline CDR1 is LGHNA and CDR2 is YNFKEQ. Trimming shortened V by 4 bases and J by 4 bases, and 19 bases separated the two germline ends. In DNA form, the CDR3 reads TGTGCCAGCAGCCCCGCCGATGGGAGGGGAGGCTATGGCTACACCTTC. Encoded protein: CASSPADGRGGYGYTF.

CDR3 in DNA: TGTGCCAGCACCCGGGACAGCGGCACAGATACGCAGTATTTT. Its translation is CASTRDSGTDTQYF. The rearrangement links TRBV7-2 to TRBJ2-3, with 7 bases identical to TRBD1. The germline CDR1 and CDR2 sequences are SGHTA and FQGNSA. V shed 7 bases and J 1 base; nucleotides not matched to a gene: 5. The CDR3 is made up of 14 amino acids.

This clone was counted once. The chain employs TRBV4-1 and TRBJ2-3; D remains ambiguous. There are 15 residues in the CDR3. Trimming shortened V by 5 bases and J by 1 base, and 13 bases separated the two germline ends. CDR1 is MGHRA, CDR2 YSYEKL, per germline. CDR3 amino acids: CASSVVTLRTDTQYF. In DNA form, the CDR3 reads TGCGCCAGCAGCGTAGTGACTCTTCGCACAGATACGCAGTATTTT.

This clone was counted only a few times. V is TRBV5-6 and J is TRBJ1-1; the D gene is possibly TRBD1 (5 bases). Trimming left V 1 base short and J 7 bases short, with 11 bases between. The CDR3 extends over 13 amino acids. CDR1 and CDR2 (germline): SGHDT, YYEEEE. The CDR3 is CASSLWGRYEAFF. The CDR3 DNA sequence: TGTGCCAGCAGCTTGTGGGGACGGTATGAAGCTTTCTTT.

DNA of the CDR3: TGTGCCAGCAGAGGTTCTGATGAGCAGTTCTTC. This codes for CASRGSDEQFF. This sequence joins TRBV3-1 (or the pseudogene TRBV3-2) and TRBJ2-1; no firm D call. The germline V and J ends were trimmed by 6 bases and 8 bases, with 8 bases remaining between them. Germline-derived CDR1 and CDR2 are LGHDT and YNNKEL (reference sequence). There are 11 residues in the CDR3.